Below are 29 T cell receptor beta chains sequenced from a single sample in a study of T cell responses to AZD1222 COVID-19 vaccine. Here immunoSEQ multiplex PCR was the method, and the copy in TCRdb shows in-frame clones only, minus some. The repertoire holds about 86,000 clones, around 90% seen once, with roughly 2.3% in the top ten. The sequencing used peripheral blood, collected on day 0 of AZD1222 vaccination. The receptors derive from an adult in good health.

This clone was seen only once. The chain uses TRBV5-1 and TRBJ2-3; D ambiguous. There are 16 residues in the CDR3. The germline V gene encodes CDR1 SGHRS and CDR2 YFSETQ. Trimming took off 0 bases at V and 0 bases at J, with 11 bases between the two ends. CDR3 coding DNA: TGCGCCAGCAGCTTGGGAAACGTACAAAGCACAGATACGCAGTATTTT. Residues: CASSLGNVQSTDTQYF.

The J gene is TRBJ2-7, the V gene TRBV2, with TRBD2 matching over 7 bases. Trimming removed 3 bases from V and 5 bases from J; junction bases left unmatched: 7. Per germline, CDR1 SNHLY and CDR2 FYNNEI. The CDR3 has 14 residues. The CDR3 nucleotides are TGTGCCAGCAGTGACCGGGGAGGGAGGGACGAGCAGTACTTC. Amino acid sequence: CASSDRGGRDEQYF.

This chain uses TRBV2 with TRBJ1-2; 10 positions agree with TRBD1. CDR1 is SNHLY, CDR2 FYNNEI, per germline. The CDR3 has 16 amino acids. Trimming cost V 4 bases and J 0 bases; bases outside gene matches: 5. CDR3 loop: CASSARDRGANYGYTF. CDR3 DNA sequence: TGTGCCAGCAGTGCCCGGGACAGGGGAGCTAACTATGGCTACACCTTC.

The rearrangement joins TRBV18 to TRBJ2-1; TRBD2 matches 10 bases. Losses at the gene ends were 6 bases for V and 13 bases for J; bases not matched to a gene: 12. Germline V gives CDR1 KGHSH, CDR2 LQKENI. The CDR3 is 14 amino acids. In DNA, the CDR3 is TGTGCCAGCTCGCCGGGACTAGCGCCCAACCAACAGTTCTTC. Amino acid sequence: CASSPGLAPNQQFF.

The chain links TRBV28 to TRBJ1-5, with 10 bases identical to TRBD1. This CDR3 comprises 14 residues. Trimming cost V 5 bases and J 10 bases; bases outside gene matches: 8. Germline V gene data show CDR1 as MDHEN and CDR2 as SYDVKM. CDR3 in amino acids: CASSLDRGSRPQHF. CDR3 DNA: TGTGCCAGCAGTCTGGACAGGGGGTCTCGTCCCCAGCATTTT.

This clone was seen just once. The CDR3 sequence is CASSLTGRGTEAFF. CDR3 nucleotides: TGCGCCAGCAGCTTGACAGGGAGAGGCACTGAAGCTTTCTTT. The rearrangement joins TRBV5-1 to TRBJ1-1; D is perhaps TRBD1 (6 bases). V was clipped by 1 base and J by 4 bases, with 11 bases between them. Germline CDR1 and CDR2: SGHRS and YFSETQ. This CDR3 comprises 14 residues.

The chain's CDR3 is CASSNTQGSGNTIYF. The CDR3 DNA reads as TGTGCCAGTAGTAACACTCAGGGATCCGGAAACACCATATATTTT. J is TRBJ1-3 and V is TRBV19; possible D gene TRBD1, 5 bases. This CDR3 is built from 15 residues. Germline lookup yields CDR1 LNHDA and CDR2 SQIVND (reference sequence). The germline V and J ends were trimmed by 4 bases and 4 bases, with 14 bases remaining between them. The whole variable domain, remainder taken from reference TRBV19 and TRBJ1-3, is DGGITQSPKYLFRKEGQNVTLSCEQNLNHDAMYWYRQDPGQGLRLIYYSQIVNDFQKGDIAEGYSVSREKKESFPLTVTSAQKNPTAFYLCASSNTQGSGNTIYFGEGSWLTVV.

The V call is TRBV5-1, the J call TRBJ1-2; the D gene is possibly TRBD1 (5 bases). The CDR3 has 15 residues. The germline CDR1 and CDR2 sequences are SGHRS and YFSETQ. V was trimmed by 6 bases and J by 2 bases, leaving 17 bases between them. CDR3 amino acids: CASNQMGGENYGYTF. CDR3 DNA sequence: TGCGCCAGCAACCAAATGGGAGGGGAGAACTATGGCTACACCTTC.

V gene TRBV5-1 combines with J gene TRBJ2-7; no firm D call. Per germline, CDR1 SGHRS and CDR2 YFSETQ. The CDR3 totals 11 residues. V was clipped by 5 bases and J by 4 bases, with 7 bases between them. The CDR3 bases are TGCGCCAGCAGTGGGAATTACGAGCAGTACTTC. Translating it yields CASSGNYEQYF.

In DNA form, the CDR3 reads TGTGCCAGCAGGGCGTGGCAGGGAAACACTGAAGCTTTCTTT. Protein sequence: CASRAWQGNTEAFF. The chain has TRBV2 and TRBJ1-1; D possibly corresponds to TRBD1 (5 bases). The CDR3 is 14 amino acids. The germline V and J ends were trimmed by 6 bases and 2 bases, with 13 bases remaining between them. Germline V gene sequence: CDR1 SNHLY, CDR2 FYNNEI.

This clone turned up a few times. The rearrangement links TRBV18 to TRBJ2-1; a possible D gene is TRBD1 (6 bases). This CDR3 has 14 residues. Germline-derived CDR1 and CDR2 are KGHSH and LQKENI. Trimming took 3 bases from V and 5 from J, leaving 11 bases between them. The CDR3 region is CASSPNRDDNEQFF. The CDR3 coding sequence is TGTGCCAGCTCACCGAACAGGGATGACAATGAGCAGTTCTTC. Drawing the rest from reference TRBV18 and TRBJ2-1, the complete variable domain is NAGVMQNPRHLVRRRGQEARLRCSPMKGHSHVYWYRQLPEEGLKFMVYLQKENIIDESGMPKERFSAEFPKEGPSILRIQQVVRGDSAAYFCASSPNRDDNEQFFGPGTRLTVL.

The chain links TRBV7-2 to TRBJ2-1, with D perhaps matching TRBD1 (5 bases). Germline V gene data show CDR1 as SGHTA and CDR2 as FQGNSA. This CDR3 spans 14 amino acids. Trimming removed 2 bases from V and 6 bases from J, with 11 bases in between. This CDR3 reads CASSLQGFGNEQFF. CDR3 nucleotide sequence: TGTGCCAGCAGCTTACAGGGTTTCGGCAATGAGCAGTTCTTC.

The chain recombines TRBV7-6 with TRBJ1-2; D unclear. V lost 5 bases and J lost 1, with 14 bases in between. Per germline, CDR1 SGHVS and CDR2 FNYEAQ. This CDR3 contains 15 residues. As DNA, the CDR3 is TGTGCCAGCAGCCCACTTGGGGAGGTTAACTATGGCTACACCTTC. Translated: CASSPLGEVNYGYTF. Filled out from reference TRBV7-6 and TRBJ1-2, the complete variable domain reads GAGVSQSPRYKVTKRGQDVALRCDPISGHVSLYWYRQALGQGPEFLTYFNYEAQQDKSGLPNDRFSAERPEGSISTLTIQRTEQRDSAMYRCASSPLGEVNYGYTFGSGTRLTVV.

The chain couples TRBV5-4 to TRBJ2-1; 7 bases line up with TRBD1. Germline CDR1 and CDR2: SGHNT and YYREEE (reference sequence). The CDR3 spans 15 residues. V lost 4 bases, J lost 3 bases, and 7 bases stayed unmatched. CDR3 in amino acids: CASSLDRAGYNEQFF. The CDR3 region has the DNA TGTGCCAGCAGCCTCGACAGGGCCGGCTACAATGAGCAGTTCTTC.

As DNA, the CDR3 is TGTGCCAGCGGGAGGGGGTTCGATAATTCACCCCTCCACTTT. It is translated as CASGRGFDNSPLHF. The chain employs TRBV2 and TRBJ1-6, with D maybe TRBD1 (6 bases). The CDR3 is made up of 14 amino acids. Trimming stripped 8 bases from V and 5 bases from J, with 13 bases between. Germline V gives CDR1 SNHLY, CDR2 FYNNEI.

This chain joins TRBV4-1 and TRBJ1-2; D gene unclear. V dropped 5 bases and J dropped 6 bases, with 10 bases sitting between them. The CDR3 is 12 amino acids. Germline V gene sequence: CDR1 MGHRA, CDR2 YSYEKL. CDR3 in DNA: TGCGCCAGCAGCGAACGACGGAATGGCTACACCTTC. It is translated as CASSERRNGYTF.

The V and J genes are TRBV5-4 and TRBJ2-7; D possibly uses TRBD1 or TRBD2 (5 bases each). The CDR3 contains 15 residues. Per the germline V gene, CDR1 is SGHNT and CDR2 is YYREEE (reference sequence). Trimming took 4 bases from V and 2 from J, leaving 16 bases between them. The CDR3 nucleotides read TGTGCCAGCAGCCATTGGGGGAGCGAAACCTACGAGCAGTACTTC. This translates into CASSHWGSETYEQYF. Based on the CDR3 plus reference TRBV5-4 and TRBJ2-7, the full variable domain is ETGVTQSPTHLIKTRGQQVTLRCSSQSGHNTVSWYQQALGQGPQFIFQYYREEENGRGNFPPRFSGLQFPNYSSELNVNALELDDSALYLCASSHWGSETYEQYFGPGTRLTVT.

The V call is TRBV30, the J call TRBJ1-3, with D unclear. The germline V gene has CDR1 GTSNPN and CDR2 SVGIG (reference sequence). This CDR3 has 13 amino acids. Trimming shortened V by 4 bases and J by 6 bases, and 13 bases separated the two germline ends. CDR3 residues: CAWTPGVVNTIYF. DNA for the CDR3: TGTGCCTGGACCCCGGGAGTCGTAAACACCATATATTTT.

This sequence joins TRBV5-1 and TRBJ1-1; no clear D gene. This CDR3 is built from 13 residues. In germline, CDR1 is SGHRS, CDR2 YFSETQ. The V gene lost 5 bases and the J gene lost 0 bases, with 8 bases spanning the gap. The CDR3: CASRGGMNTEAFF. The CDR3 DNA reads TGCGCCAGCAGAGGAGGGATGAACACTGAAGCTTTCTTT.

The rearrangement links TRBV11-2 to TRBJ2-2; 9 bases map to TRBD2. Germline CDR1 and CDR2: SGHAT and FQNNGV. This CDR3 region has 15 residues. J was trimmed by 5 bases and V by 1 base; bases with no gene match: 2. CDR3 residues: CASSLGTSGTGELFF. Written as DNA, the CDR3 is TGTGCCAGCAGCTTAGGCACTAGCGGGACCGGGGAGCTGTTTTTT. The complete variable domain, with remaining parts taken from reference TRBV11-2 and TRBJ2-2, reads EAGVAQSPRYKIIEKRQSVAFWCNPISGHATLYWYQQILGQGPKLLIQFQNNGVVDDSQLPKDRFSAERLKGVDSTLKIQPAKLEDSAVYLCASSLGTSGTGELFFGEGSRLTVL.

The chain is built from TRBV7-7 and TRBJ2-2; 9 bases align to TRBD2. CDR1 and CDR2 (germline): SSHAT, FNYEAQ (reference sequence). The CDR3 has 14 residues. J was trimmed by 4 bases and V by 10 bases; bases with no gene match: 7. CDR3 coding DNA: TGTGCCACCAATAGCGGGAGTGGCACCGGGGAGCTGTTTTTT. Residues: CATNSGSGTGELFF.

CDR3 in DNA: TGCGCCAGCAGCTTATCCCCGGGACGAGACACCGGGGAGCTGTTTTTT. It yields the protein CASSLSPGRDTGELFF. The chain employs TRBV4-1 and TRBJ2-2; the D gene could be TRBD1 or TRBD2 (5 bases each). Germline values: CDR1 MGHRA, CDR2 YSYEKL. The V end was cut by 5 bases, the J end by 3 bases, with 16 bases between. The CDR3 totals 16 residues.

The rearrangement links TRBV6-2 or TRBV6-3 to TRBJ2-5; TRBD1 aligns across 9 bases. Per the germline V gene, CDR1 is MNHEY and CDR2 is SVGEGT. The CDR3 is 15 residues long. Trimming removed 2 bases from V and 4 bases from J; junction bases left unmatched: 5. The CDR3 here is CASSYRGQGRETQYF. As DNA, the CDR3 is TGTGCCAGCAGTTACCGGGGACAGGGCCGAGAGACCCAGTACTTC.

This clone appeared a few times. The gene calls are TRBV27 and TRBJ1-6; tentative D call: TRBD1 (6 bases). Germline V CDR1 and CDR2: MNHEY, SMNVEV (reference sequence). Trimming removed 3 bases at V and 11 bases at J, with 11 bases between. This CDR3 region has 13 residues. The CDR3 spells CASSFGQGTPLHF. The CDR3 DNA reads TGTGCCAGCAGTTTCGGCCAGGGGACACCCCTCCACTTT.

This rearrangement joins TRBV11-2 to TRBJ2-7, with D possibly being TRBD2 (6 bases). CDR3 length: 14 amino acids. Germline CDR1 SGHAT, CDR2 FQNNGV. Trimming shortened V by 2 bases and J by 2 bases, and 10 bases separated the two germline ends. The CDR3 bases are TGTGCCAGCAGCTTATTGGGGGGAACCTACGAGCAGTACTTC. This translates into CASSLLGGTYEQYF.

J is TRBJ2-1 and V is TRBV7-2; a possible D gene is TRBD1 (5 bases). Germline V gives CDR1 SGHTA, CDR2 FQGNSA. Trimming stripped 3 bases from V and 9 bases from J, with 12 bases between. This CDR3 is built from 13 residues. This chain's CDR3 is CASSFPRVGEQFF. CDR3 sequence (DNA): TGTGCCAGCAGCTTCCCCAGGGTCGGTGAGCAGTTCTTC.

The chain employs TRBV7-2 and TRBJ2-7; D is unclear. In germline, CDR1 is SGHTA, CDR2 FQGNSA. This CDR3 comprises 14 residues. Trimming left V 5 bases short and J 2 bases short, with 13 bases between. CDR3 loop: CASSPVEGTYEQYF. For the CDR3, the DNA is TGTGCCAGCAGCCCCGTCGAAGGAACCTACGAGCAGTACTTC.

The chain employs TRBV29-1 and TRBJ1-4; possible D gene TRBD1, 6 bases. Germline CDR1 SQVTM, CDR2 ANQGSEA. The germline V and J ends were trimmed by 7 bases and 10 bases, with 22 bases remaining between them. This CDR3 region has 14 residues. In DNA form, the CDR3 reads TGCAGCGCATCGACAGGCCAGGACCTCGGAAAACTGTTTTTT. Protein: CSASTGQDLGKLFF.

A remark on this clone: This CDR3 is also generated by other DNA sequences in the sample. The V call is TRBV11-2, the J call TRBJ2-3, with D unresolved. The V end lost 1 base, the J end lost 5 bases, and 7 bases lay between the germline ends. Germline V gene lookup returns CDR1 SGHAT and CDR2 FQNNGV. CDR3 length: 13 residues. The CDR3 bases are TGTGCCAGCAGCTTAGCAGGTAGAGATACGCAGTATTTT. This gives the protein CASSLAGRDTQYF.